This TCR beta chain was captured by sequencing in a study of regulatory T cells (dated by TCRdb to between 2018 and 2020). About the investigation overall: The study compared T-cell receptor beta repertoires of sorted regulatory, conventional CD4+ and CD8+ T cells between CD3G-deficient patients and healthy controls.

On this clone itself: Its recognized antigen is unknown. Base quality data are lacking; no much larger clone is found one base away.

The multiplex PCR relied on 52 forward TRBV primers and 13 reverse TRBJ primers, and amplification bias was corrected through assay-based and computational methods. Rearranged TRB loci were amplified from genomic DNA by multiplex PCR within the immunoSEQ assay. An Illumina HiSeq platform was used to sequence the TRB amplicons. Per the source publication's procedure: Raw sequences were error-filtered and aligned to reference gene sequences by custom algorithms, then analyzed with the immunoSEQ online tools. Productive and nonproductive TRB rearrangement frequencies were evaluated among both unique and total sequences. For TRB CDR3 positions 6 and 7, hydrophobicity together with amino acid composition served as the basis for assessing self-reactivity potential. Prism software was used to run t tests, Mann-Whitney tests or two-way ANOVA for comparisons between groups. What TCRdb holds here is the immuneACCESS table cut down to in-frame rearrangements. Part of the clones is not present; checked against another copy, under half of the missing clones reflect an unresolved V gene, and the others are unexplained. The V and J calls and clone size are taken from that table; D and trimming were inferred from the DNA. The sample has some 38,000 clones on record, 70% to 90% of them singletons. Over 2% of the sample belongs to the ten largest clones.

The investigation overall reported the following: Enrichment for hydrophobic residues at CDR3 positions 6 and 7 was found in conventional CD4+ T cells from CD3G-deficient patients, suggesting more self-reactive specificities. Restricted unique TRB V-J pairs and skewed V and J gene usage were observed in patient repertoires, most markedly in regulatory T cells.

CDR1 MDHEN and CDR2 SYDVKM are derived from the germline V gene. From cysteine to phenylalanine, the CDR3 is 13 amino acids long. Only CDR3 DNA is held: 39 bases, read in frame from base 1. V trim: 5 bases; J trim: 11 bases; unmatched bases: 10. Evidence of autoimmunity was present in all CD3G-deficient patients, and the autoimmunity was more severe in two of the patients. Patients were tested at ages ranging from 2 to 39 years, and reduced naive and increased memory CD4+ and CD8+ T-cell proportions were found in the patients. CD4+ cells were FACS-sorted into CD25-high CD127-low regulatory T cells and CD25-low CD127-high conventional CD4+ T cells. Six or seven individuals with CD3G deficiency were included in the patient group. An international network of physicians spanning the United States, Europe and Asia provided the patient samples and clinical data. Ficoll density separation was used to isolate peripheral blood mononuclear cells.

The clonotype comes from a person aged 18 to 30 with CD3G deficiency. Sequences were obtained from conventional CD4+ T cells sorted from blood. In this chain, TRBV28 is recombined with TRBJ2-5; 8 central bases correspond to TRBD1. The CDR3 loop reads CASSHRGKGAQYF. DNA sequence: TGTGCCAGCAGTCACAGGGGGAAGGGGGCGCAGTACTTC.